This T cell receptor beta chain was retrieved from a study of T-cell reconstitution after alpha-beta-depleted transplantation in children. Points from the study as a whole: It was reported that alpha-beta T cells came from several hundred expanded graft clones (about two months after transplant). Among T cells one year after transplant, newly produced cells accounted for most counts and diversity.

Molecular barcoding with unique molecular identifiers was used for the TCRbeta library. MiXCR, applied by TCRdb to the PCR reads, yields one record per CDR3 protein. The data show roughly 180,000 distinct CDR3 sequences, over 8.5% seen once. V dropped 4 bases and J dropped 2 bases, with 3 bases sitting between them. The CDR3 sequence is 12 residues long. Germline values: CDR1 ENHRY, CDR2 SYGVKD. This clonotype has a count of ten or more. Its target is unknown. The sequencing here drew on PBMCs, taken before TCRalphabeta/CD19-depleted stem cell transplant. The clonotype originates from a boy between 2 and 10 years old with acute myeloid leukemia, due to receive a stem cell transplant. This chain connects TRBV10-3 to TRBJ1-5; no clear D. The CDR3 nucleotides read TGTGCCATCAGTGCGGGCAATCAGCCCCAGCATTTT. Protein product: CAISAGNQPQHF.